This T cell receptor beta chain was sequenced for a study of blood T cell repertoires in COVID-19. Study-wide background: Sample material is recorded as cDNA or gDNA derived from T cells, B-cell-depleted T cells, or PBMCs.

Original handling: It was from reference gene primer amplification that nucleated cell counts were estimated. Sequencing used immunoSEQ multiplex PCR; TCRdb keeps in-frame clones, though not all of them. D and trimming come from the DNA, and the V and J calls and clone size come from that table. The repertoire has 170,000 or so clones, roughly 86% of them found once; the top ten carry roughly 7%. Material: peripheral blood. This TCR came from a man in his forties or fifties with active or convalescent COVID-19.

The CDR3 DNA is TGTGCCAGCCACGGACAGGGTTTCGCTGAAGCTTTCTTT. Its protein is CASHGQGFAEAFF. J is TRBJ1-1 and V is TRBV12-3 or TRBV12-4, with TRBD1 identical over 8 bases. The CDR3 contains 13 residues. V lost 8 bases, J lost 6 bases, and 8 bases stayed unmatched.